Listed below are T cell receptor beta chains from one sample, sequenced in a study of molecular identifiers for immune sequencing clone quantification. TCRdb ran MiXCR on the PCR reads and lists one entry per CDR3 protein. Here the sample spans about 640,000 distinct CDR3 sequences, just under 20% being singletons. The sequenced material came from naive CD8+ T cells from blood, with Jurkat cell RNA spiked in. The receptors originated from a human donor in good health. Some libraries in this study had Jurkat cell RNA spiked in. The CDR3 runs from the conserved cysteine through the conserved F or W. Each record gives: CDR3 DNA, CDR3 protein, D gene, clone size, V gene, J gene. D genes are given only for firm matches. Size values are once, few and many counts, or a class for expanded clones, and some rows have none.

cdr3_nt: TGTGCCAGCAGCTCCCTTCCCGACAGGACCCCAAGCACAGATACGCAGTATTTT
cdr3_aa: CASSSLPDRTPSTDTQYF
d_call: NA
clone_size: many
v_call: TRBV5-8
j_call: TRBJ2-3

cdr3_nt: TGTGCCAGCAGCATCGGACACCTCCAACCCGGGGAGCTGTTTTTT
cdr3_aa: CASSIGHLQPGELFF
d_call: NA
clone_size: many
v_call: TRBV7-2
j_call: TRBJ2-2

cdr3_nt: TGTGCCAGCAGCGCCGGGACTAGCGGGAGGGATGAGCAGTACTTC
cdr3_aa: CASSAGTSGRDEQYF
d_call: TRBD2
clone_size: many
v_call: TRBV9
j_call: TRBJ2-7

cdr3_nt: TGTGCCAGCAGCGTAGTGGCGGGGGCCGCAGATACGCAGTATTTT
cdr3_aa: CASSVVAGAADTQYF
d_call: NA
clone_size: many
v_call: TRBV9
j_call: TRBJ2-3

cdr3_nt: TGTGCCAGCAGCCCCCTGGACAGGGCAACCGAGGGCTTCCAAGAGACCCAGTGCTTC
cdr3_aa: CASSPLDRATEGFQETQCF
d_call: TRBD1
clone_size: once
v_call: TRBV7-2
j_call: TRBJ2-5

cdr3_nt: TGTGCCACCAGTGACAGCGGGACTTTCGAGCAGTACTTC
cdr3_aa: CATSDSGTFEQYF
d_call: TRBD2
clone_size: few
v_call: TRBV24-1
j_call: TRBJ2-7

cdr3_nt: TGTGCCAGCAGCTTCGGGGCGGAATCCTACGAGCAGTACTTC
cdr3_aa: CASSFGAESYEQYF
d_call: NA
clone_size: many
v_call: TRBV7-2
j_call: TRBJ2-7

cdr3_nt: TGTGCCAGCAGCCCCCCCCTCCTAGCGGGAGGCGCGAACACCGGGGAGCTGTTTTTT
cdr3_aa: CASSPPLLAGGANTGELFF
d_call: TRBD2
clone_size: NA
v_call: TRBV6-5
j_call: TRBJ2-2

cdr3_nt: TGTGCCAGCAGTCCCCTCAAGGGCCGAAACCCCTATAATTCACCCCTCCACTTT
cdr3_aa: CASSPLKGRNPYNSPLHF
d_call: NA
clone_size: few
v_call: TRBV27
j_call: TRBJ1-6

cdr3_nt: TGTGCCAGCAGCTTAGGGCGGGGGGCCTCCTACGAGCAGTACTTC
cdr3_aa: CASSLGRGASYEQYF
d_call: TRBD2
clone_size: many
v_call: TRBV11-2
j_call: TRBJ2-7

cdr3_nt: TGTGCCAGCAGTTACCCGAACGTAGGGTACTCCTACGAGCAGTACTTC
cdr3_aa: CASSYPNVGYSYEQYF
d_call: NA
clone_size: many
v_call: TRBV6-2/TRBV6-3
j_call: TRBJ2-7

cdr3_nt: TGTGCCAGCAGTTTTCGGGGGATTGTAAGCGAGCAGTACTTC
cdr3_aa: CASSFRGIVSEQYF
d_call: NA
clone_size: few
v_call: TRBV27
j_call: TRBJ2-7

cdr3_nt: TGTGCCAGCAGCTTAGGCCTTCGGGGTCAAGAGACCCAGTACTTC
cdr3_aa: CASSLGLRGQETQYF
d_call: NA
clone_size: few
v_call: TRBV13
j_call: TRBJ2-5

cdr3_nt: TGTGCCAGCAGCCAACCCACCTACTCCTACGAGCAGTACTTC
cdr3_aa: CASSQPTYSYEQYF
d_call: NA
clone_size: NA
v_call: TRBV3-1
j_call: TRBJ2-7

cdr3_nt: TGTGCCAGCAGCGTAGGGACCTCAGGAAAAGAGACCCAGTACTTC
cdr3_aa: CASSVGTSGKETQYF
d_call: NA
clone_size: few
v_call: TRBV9
j_call: TRBJ2-5

cdr3_nt: TGTGCCAGCAGCTTGGGGGGGGATTTCCTCGAGCAGTACTTC
cdr3_aa: CASSLGGDFLEQYF
d_call: NA
clone_size: NA
v_call: TRBV5-6
j_call: TRBJ2-7

cdr3_nt: TGTGCCAGCAGCTTAGCGTGGGCAGGGGGCGGGCTCGAGACCCAGTACTTC
cdr3_aa: CASSLAWAGGGLETQYF
d_call: TRBD1
clone_size: NA
v_call: TRBV7-9
j_call: TRBJ2-5

cdr3_nt: TGTGTCAGCAGTTTTGGCAGGGTTAGCAAACAGCCCCAGCATTTT
cdr3_aa: CVSSFGRVSKQPQHF
d_call: NA
clone_size: NA
v_call: TRBV6-7
j_call: TRBJ1-5

cdr3_nt: TGTGCCTGGAGTGCTCTCTCTCCGGTGGGCCTTAGCTCCTACGAGCAGTACTTC
cdr3_aa: CAWSALSPVGLSSYEQYF
d_call: NA
clone_size: NA
v_call: TRBV30
j_call: TRBJ2-7

cdr3_nt: TGTGCCAGCAGTGAAGCGCTTCAGAGTTTGGCCTTC
cdr3_aa: CASSEALQSLAF
d_call: NA
clone_size: NA
v_call: TRBV6-1
j_call: TRBJ2-1

cdr3_nt: TGTGCCAGCAGTTTCGTACAGGGGGAGTCAGATACGCAGTATTTT
cdr3_aa: CASSFVQGESDTQYF
d_call: TRBD1
clone_size: few
v_call: TRBV12-3/TRBV12-4
j_call: TRBJ2-3

cdr3_nt: TGTGCCAGCAGTTCCCCGAGGGAGGGGATATACACAGATACGCAGTATTTT
cdr3_aa: CASSSPREGIYTDTQYF
d_call: TRBD2
clone_size: many
v_call: TRBV28
j_call: TRBJ2-3

cdr3_nt: TGTGCCAGCAGCTTTGAAATTACCTACGAGCAGTACTTC
cdr3_aa: CASSFEITYEQYF
d_call: NA
clone_size: NA
v_call: TRBV11-2
j_call: TRBJ2-7

cdr3_nt: TGCAGTGTCCTCCCCCTCGCTAGCGGGGGGGCTGGCACAGATACGCAGTATTTT
cdr3_aa: CSVLPLASGGAGTDTQYF
d_call: TRBD2
clone_size: NA
v_call: TRBV20-1
j_call: TRBJ2-3

cdr3_nt: TGCGCCAGCAGTGAGTCCCGGCTCTACGAGCAGTACTTC
cdr3_aa: CASSESRLYEQYF
d_call: NA
clone_size: many
v_call: TRBV10-1
j_call: TRBJ2-7

cdr3_nt: TGTGCCAGCAGCCACGATTATGGCTACACCTTC
cdr3_aa: CASSHDYGYTF
d_call: NA
clone_size: few
v_call: TRBV12-3/TRBV12-4
j_call: TRBJ1-2

cdr3_nt: TGTGCCATCACTGGTGACGGGACAGACGAGCAGTACTTC
cdr3_aa: CAITGDGTDEQYF
d_call: TRBD1
clone_size: many
v_call: TRBV10-3
j_call: TRBJ2-7

cdr3_nt: TGTGCCAGCAGTTGGACTGATGGGGCTCAGCCCCAGCATTTT
cdr3_aa: CASSWTDGAQPQHF
d_call: NA
clone_size: many
v_call: TRBV28
j_call: TRBJ1-5

cdr3_nt: TGTGCCAGCAATTCCCCGGGGAATCTAGCCAAAAACATTCAGTACTTC
cdr3_aa: CASNSPGNLAKNIQYF
d_call: NA
clone_size: many
v_call: TRBV2
j_call: TRBJ2-4

cdr3_nt: TGTGCCAGCACACAAGGGACAGATGGAAGGTATGAGCAGTTCTTC
cdr3_aa: CASTQGTDGRYEQFF
d_call: TRBD1
clone_size: NA
v_call: TRBV6-2/TRBV6-3
j_call: TRBJ2-1

cdr3_nt: TGTGCCGGCAGCTTCCGGCCACCCCTAGATACGCAGTATTTT
cdr3_aa: CAGSFRPPLDTQYF
d_call: NA
clone_size: once
v_call: TRBV5-6
j_call: TRBJ2-3

cdr3_nt: TGTGCCACCAGTGATACCGGGGGGGAAGATACGCAGTATTTT
cdr3_aa: CATSDTGGEDTQYF
d_call: TRBD2
clone_size: NA
v_call: TRBV24-1
j_call: TRBJ2-3

cdr3_nt: TGTGCCAGCAGTTACCCGACAGGGGACACTGAAGCTTTCTTT
cdr3_aa: CASSYPTGDTEAFF
d_call: TRBD1
clone_size: many
v_call: TRBV6-6
j_call: TRBJ1-1

cdr3_nt: TGTGCCAGCAGCTTAGATGGGCCCAAAACCCAGTACTTC
cdr3_aa: CASSLDGPKTQYF
d_call: NA
clone_size: many
v_call: TRBV11-2
j_call: TRBJ2-5

cdr3_nt: TGCGCCAGCAGCTTGGCGTTACAGACTGAAGCTTTCTTT
cdr3_aa: CASSLALQTEAFF
d_call: NA
clone_size: many
v_call: TRBV5-1
j_call: TRBJ1-1

cdr3_nt: TGTGCCAGCAGCTTTTCAGGCTTAGATGGCTACACCTTC
cdr3_aa: CASSFSGLDGYTF
d_call: NA
clone_size: NA
v_call: TRBV7-2
j_call: TRBJ1-2

cdr3_nt: TGCGCCAGCGCAACCGGGACTAGCTGGTTGGGTGAGCAGTTCTTC
cdr3_aa: CASATGTSWLGEQFF
d_call: TRBD2
clone_size: few
v_call: TRBV4-1
j_call: TRBJ2-1

cdr3_nt: TGTGCCAGCAGCGGTGGACAGTACACCGGGGAGCTGTTTTTT
cdr3_aa: CASSGGQYTGELFF
d_call: NA
clone_size: many
v_call: TRBV9
j_call: TRBJ2-2

cdr3_nt: TGTGCCAGCAGTCAGACGAGCTCCTACGAGCAGTACTTC
cdr3_aa: CASSQTSSYEQYF
d_call: NA
clone_size: many
v_call: TRBV28
j_call: TRBJ2-7

cdr3_nt: TGTGCCACCAGTACGACTAGCGGGAATTTCTACGAGCAGTACTTC
cdr3_aa: CATSTTSGNFYEQYF
d_call: TRBD2
clone_size: many
v_call: TRBV15
j_call: TRBJ2-7

cdr3_nt: TGCAGTGCCCCGGGTCAGGGTTTCGAAGATACGCAGTATTTT
cdr3_aa: CSAPGQGFEDTQYF
d_call: NA
clone_size: few
v_call: TRBV20-1
j_call: TRBJ2-3

cdr3_nt: TGTGCCAGCAGCAGTAGTGGCAGCTCTGGAAACACCATATATTTT
cdr3_aa: CASSSSGSSGNTIYF
d_call: NA
clone_size: many
v_call: TRBV9
j_call: TRBJ1-3

cdr3_nt: TGTGCCATCAGTAAAATCACGGCTGACTATGGCTACACCTTC
cdr3_aa: CAISKITADYGYTF
d_call: NA
clone_size: few
v_call: TRBV10-3
j_call: TRBJ1-2

cdr3_nt: TGTGCCTGCAGCCTTGGGACCGTTCAAGCTTTCTTT
cdr3_aa: CACSLGTVQAFF
d_call: NA
clone_size: NA
v_call: TRBV7-9
j_call: TRBJ1-1

cdr3_nt: TGCGCCAGCAGCCCCGGGGGTAGCGGGGGACCCACAGATACGCAGTATTTT
cdr3_aa: CASSPGGSGGPTDTQYF
d_call: TRBD2
clone_size: NA
v_call: TRBV4-3
j_call: TRBJ2-3

cdr3_nt: TGTGCCAGCAGCGTACTCAGCGGGGGGGCCCAAGATACGCAGTATTTT
cdr3_aa: CASSVLSGGAQDTQYF
d_call: TRBD2
clone_size: many
v_call: TRBV7-2
j_call: TRBJ2-3

cdr3_nt: TGCGCCAGCAGCCAAGCTCGTGCGGGGGGTAACAATGAGCAGTTCTTC
cdr3_aa: CASSQARAGGNNEQFF
d_call: TRBD2
clone_size: many
v_call: TRBV4-3
j_call: TRBJ2-1

cdr3_nt: TGTGCCAGCAGCCAAGAGGTGTGGTCCAGGGGTAGCACTGAAGCTTTCTTT
cdr3_aa: CASSQEVWSRGSTEAFF
d_call: NA
clone_size: many
v_call: TRBV3-1
j_call: TRBJ1-1

cdr3_nt: TGCGCCAGCAGCCAAGATTTAACGACCGACTATGGCTACACCTTC
cdr3_aa: CASSQDLTTDYGYTF
d_call: NA
clone_size: NA
v_call: TRBV4-3
j_call: TRBJ1-2

cdr3_nt: TGCGCCAGCAGCCAATTAGCCGGGATGGCCACTGAAGCTTTCTTT
cdr3_aa: CASSQLAGMATEAFF
d_call: NA
clone_size: many
v_call: TRBV4-1
j_call: TRBJ1-1

cdr3_nt: TGTGCCAGCAGTTTACTTAGCGGGGGATACGAGCAGTACTTC
cdr3_aa: CASSLLSGGYEQYF
d_call: TRBD2
clone_size: many
v_call: TRBV27
j_call: TRBJ2-7

cdr3_nt: TGTGCCAGCAGCTTAGGGGGACAGGGTATTTCGTGGCAAGAGACCCAGTACTTC
cdr3_aa: CASSLGGQGISWQETQYF
d_call: TRBD1
clone_size: many
v_call: TRBV7-2
j_call: TRBJ2-5

cdr3_nt: TGTGCCAGCAGTGATCAATCGGATACGCAGTATTTT
cdr3_aa: CASSDQSDTQYF
d_call: NA
clone_size: many
v_call: TRBV2
j_call: TRBJ2-3

cdr3_nt: TGCAGTGCTAGAGTCAGCGGGAGGGCCGTTTTTAGGACAGATACGCAGTATTTT
cdr3_aa: CSARVSGRAVFRTDTQYF
d_call: TRBD2
clone_size: many
v_call: TRBV20-1
j_call: TRBJ2-3

cdr3_nt: TGTGCCAGCAGTTTGTGGGACAGGGGTAATGGCTACACCTTC
cdr3_aa: CASSLWDRGNGYTF
d_call: TRBD1
clone_size: few
v_call: TRBV28
j_call: TRBJ1-2

cdr3_nt: TGCGCCAGCAGTGAGTCGGGACAGACTAGCACAGATACGCAGTATTTT
cdr3_aa: CASSESGQTSTDTQYF
d_call: TRBD1
clone_size: many
v_call: TRBV10-2
j_call: TRBJ2-3

cdr3_nt: TGCGCCAGCAGCCCGCGGTCGGTGGGGCTCTCTGGAAACACCATATATTTT
cdr3_aa: CASSPRSVGLSGNTIYF
d_call: NA
clone_size: many
v_call: TRBV4-3
j_call: TRBJ1-3

cdr3_nt: TGCGCCAGCAGCCCGACGGACAGGGGTTACGAGCAGTACTTC
cdr3_aa: CASSPTDRGYEQYF
d_call: TRBD1
clone_size: few
v_call: TRBV4-1
j_call: TRBJ2-7